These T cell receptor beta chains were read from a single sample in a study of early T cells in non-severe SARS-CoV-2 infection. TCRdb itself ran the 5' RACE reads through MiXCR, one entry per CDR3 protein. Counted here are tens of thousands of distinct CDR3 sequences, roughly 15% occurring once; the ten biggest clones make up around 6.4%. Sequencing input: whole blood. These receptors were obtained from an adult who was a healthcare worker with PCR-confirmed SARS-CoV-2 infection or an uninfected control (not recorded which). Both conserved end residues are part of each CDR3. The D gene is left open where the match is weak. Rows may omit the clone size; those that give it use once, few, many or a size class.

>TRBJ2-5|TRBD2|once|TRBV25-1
TGTGCCAGCAGGAAACCCGGGACTAGCGCTGAGACCCAGTACTTC
CASRKPGTSAETQYF
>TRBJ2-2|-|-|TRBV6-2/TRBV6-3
TGTGCCAGCACCGACGGCCGGCATATTACCGGGGAGCTGTTTTTT
CASTDGRHITGELFF
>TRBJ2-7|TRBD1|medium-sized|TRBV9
TGTGCCAGCAGCGCAGGGGACAGTGGGAACGAGCAGTACTTC
CASSAGDSGNEQYF
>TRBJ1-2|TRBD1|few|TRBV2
TGTGCCAGCAGCGAGGGGGCCTCAGGCTATGGCTACACCTTC
CASSEGASGYGYTF
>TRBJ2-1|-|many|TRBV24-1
TGTGCCACAGGGACCAACAATGAGCAGTTCTTC
CATGTNNEQFF
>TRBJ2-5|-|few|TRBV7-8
TGTGCCAGCAGCTCCACGGGACTCCAAGAGACCCAGTACTTC
CASSSTGLQETQYF
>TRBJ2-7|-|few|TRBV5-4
TGTGCCAGCAGCTTGGGAGTCTACGAGCAGTACTTC
CASSLGVYEQYF
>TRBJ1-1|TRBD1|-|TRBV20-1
TGCAGTGCTCCGGAGCCGGGACAGGGGATCACTGAAGCTTTCTTT
CSAPEPGQGITEAFF
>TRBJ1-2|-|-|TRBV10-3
TGTGCCATCAGTGAGAGGACGGAATCCTATGGCTACACCTTC
CAISERTESYGYTF
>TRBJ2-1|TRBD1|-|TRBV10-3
TGTGCCATCGGGGACAGGGGGCTCGATGAGCAGTTCTTC
CAIGDRGLDEQFF
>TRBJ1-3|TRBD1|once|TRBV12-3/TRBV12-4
TGTGCCAGCAGTCCTGGGACAGTGAGAAACACCATATATTTT
CASSPGTVRNTIYF
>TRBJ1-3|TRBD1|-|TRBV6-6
TGTGCCAGCAGCGGGACAGTGGGGACTGGAAACACCATATATTTT
CASSGTVGTGNTIYF
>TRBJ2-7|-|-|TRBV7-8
TGTGCCAGCAGCACTGACTACGAGCAGTACTTC
CASSTDYEQYF
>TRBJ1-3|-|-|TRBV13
TGTGCCAGCCGGGGACCGTTACTTCCTGGAAACACCATATATTTT
CASRGPLLPGNTIYF
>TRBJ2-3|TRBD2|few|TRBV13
TGTGCCAGCAGCCCCCCGCTAGCGGGGTCGGGTACGCAGTATTTT
CASSPPLAGSGTQYF
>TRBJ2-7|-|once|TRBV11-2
TGTGCCAGCAGCCCGACGGCGGGCTACGAGCAGTACTTC
CASSPTAGYEQYF
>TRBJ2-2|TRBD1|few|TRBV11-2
TGTGCCAGCGACAGGGGGAACACCGGGGAGCTGTTTTTT
CASDRGNTGELFF
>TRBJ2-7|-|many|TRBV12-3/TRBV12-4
TGTGCCAGCTCGCGGGGCCCCTACGAGCAGTACTTC
CASSRGPYEQYF
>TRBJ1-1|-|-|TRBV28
TGTGCGCACCGGGGGGCGGGCACTGAAGCTTTCTTT
CAHRGAGTEAFF
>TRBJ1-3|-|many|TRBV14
TGTGCCACCGGGCCGGGGATCTCTGGAAACACCATATATTTT
CATGPGISGNTIYF
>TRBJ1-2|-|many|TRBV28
TGTGCCAGCAGTACAACAGGGTCGGACTATGGCTACACCTTC
CASSTTGSDYGYTF
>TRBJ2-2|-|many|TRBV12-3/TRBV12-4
TGTGCCAGCAGTTTCCCAGGAGGGGGAACCGGGGAGCTGTTTTTT
CASSFPGGGTGELFF
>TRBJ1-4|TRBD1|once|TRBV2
TGTGCCAGCAGGGACAGGGGAAGTCAAAAACTGTTTTTT
CASRDRGSQKLFF
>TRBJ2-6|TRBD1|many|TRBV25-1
TGTGCCAGCAGTGCCGACAGGGCCGTTAGCTCTGGGGCCAACGTCCTGACTTTC
CASSADRAVSSGANVLTF
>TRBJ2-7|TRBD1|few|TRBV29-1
TGCAGCGTTGAAGTGGTCGGACAGGTCCTCGAGCAGTACTTC
CSVEVVGQVLEQYF
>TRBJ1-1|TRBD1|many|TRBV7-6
TGTGCCAGCAGCTTAGAGGACAGGGGAAGGACTGAAGCTTTCTTT
CASSLEDRGRTEAFF
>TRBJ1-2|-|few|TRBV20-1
TGCAGTGCTAGAGGATCGCAGGGCTGGGGCTACACCTTC
CSARGSQGWGYTF
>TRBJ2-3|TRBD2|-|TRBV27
TGTGCCAGCAGTTTAGACGGGGGACTAGCCTCAGATACGCAGTATTTT
CASSLDGGLASDTQYF
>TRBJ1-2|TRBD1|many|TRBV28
TGTGCCAGCAGTTCGGGACAGCGGTTTTGGGACACCTTC
CASSSGQRFWDTF
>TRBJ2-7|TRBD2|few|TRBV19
TGTGCCAGTAGCCCTAGGGGAGGGTCTGACGAGCAGTACTTC
CASSPRGGSDEQYF
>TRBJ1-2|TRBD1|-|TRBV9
TGTGCCAGCAGCGCCCAGACAGGGGATGGCTACACCTTC
CASSAQTGDGYTF
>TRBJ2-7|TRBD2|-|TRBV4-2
TGTGCCAGCCGGTCAGCACTAGCGGGGGGGACCCGCCTATACGAGCAGTACTTC
CASRSALAGGTRLYEQYF
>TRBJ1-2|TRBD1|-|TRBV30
TGTGCCTGGAGCGGACAGGGCAACTATGGCTACACCTTC
CAWSGQGNYGYTF
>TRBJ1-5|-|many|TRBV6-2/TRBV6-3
TGTGCCAGCAGTTACTCAGGAGGGGGGAGCCAGCCCCAGCATTTT
CASSYSGGGSQPQHF
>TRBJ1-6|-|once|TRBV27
TGTGCCAGCAGTCTAAAGGGTCTGAGCTCCTATAATTCACCCCTCCACTTT
CASSLKGLSSYNSPLHF
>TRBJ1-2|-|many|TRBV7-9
TGTGCCAGCAGCGTACTGTCCGGGGCCCCTGGCTATGGCTACACCTTC
CASSVLSGAPGYGYTF
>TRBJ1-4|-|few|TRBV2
TGTGCCAGCAGTGGAAGGTCTGCAGCTAATGAAAAACTGTTTTTT
CASSGRSAANEKLFF
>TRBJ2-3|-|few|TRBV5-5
TGTGCCAGCAGCCTGACACTAATCACAGATACGCAGTATTTT
CASSLTLITDTQYF
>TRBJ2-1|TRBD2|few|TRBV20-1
TGCAGTGCCCCCCTAGCGGGGTTTGAGCAGTTCTTC
CSAPLAGFEQFF
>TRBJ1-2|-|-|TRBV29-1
TGCAGCGTTGAAGATCCCCGGGGAGGTGACTATGGCTACACCTTC
CSVEDPRGGDYGYTF
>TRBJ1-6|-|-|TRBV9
TGTGCCAGCAGCGAGACACAGCGGCCCTATAATTCACCCCTCCACTTT
CASSETQRPYNSPLHF
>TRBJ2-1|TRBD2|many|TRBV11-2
TGTGCCAGCAGCTCCGCGGGGGGCCCCTACAATGAGCAGTTCTTC
CASSSAGGPYNEQFF
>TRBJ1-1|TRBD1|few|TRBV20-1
TGCAGTGCTAGGATGACAGGGGGGTATACTGAAGCTTTCTTT
CSARMTGGYTEAFF
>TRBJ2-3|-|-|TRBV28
TGTGCCACAAAAAGCACAGATACGCAGTATTTT
CATKSTDTQYF
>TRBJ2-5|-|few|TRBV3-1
TGTGCCAGCAGCCAAGATTGGGGCGGTCGAGCCCAGTACTTC
CASSQDWGGRAQYF
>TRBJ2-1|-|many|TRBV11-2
TGTGCCAGCAGCTTAGATCGAAGGCAAGAGTTATTCTTC
CASSLDRRQELFF
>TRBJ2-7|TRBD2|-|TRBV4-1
TGCGCCAGCAGCCAAGAGACTAGCGGGTTAACCTACGAGCAGTACTTC
CASSQETSGLTYEQYF
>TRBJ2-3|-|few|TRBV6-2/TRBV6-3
TGTGCCAGCACCCGGCCACCGAGCACAGATACGCAGTATTTT
CASTRPPSTDTQYF
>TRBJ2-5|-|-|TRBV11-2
TGTGCCAGCAGCTTAGGAGGCAAGCCAGTGGAGACCCAGTACTTC
CASSLGGKPVETQYF
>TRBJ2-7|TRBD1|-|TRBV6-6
TGTGCCAGCAGTAACCGGGACAGGGTCTACGAGCAGTACTTC
CASSNRDRVYEQYF
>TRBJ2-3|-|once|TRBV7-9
TGTGCCAGCAGCTCGCCATGGACAGATACGCAGTATTTT
CASSSPWTDTQYF
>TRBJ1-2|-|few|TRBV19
TGTGCCAGTTTCTCCAGAGATAACTATGGCTACACCTTC
CASFSRDNYGYTF
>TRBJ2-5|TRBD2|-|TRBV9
TGTGCCAGCAGCGCAATGGGACTAGCGGGGGAGACCCAGTACTTC
CASSAMGLAGETQYF
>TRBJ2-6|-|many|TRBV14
TGTGCCAGCAGCCGGAGCTCTGGGGCCAACGTCCTGACTTTC
CASSRSSGANVLTF
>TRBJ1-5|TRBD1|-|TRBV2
TGTGCCAGCAGTGAAGGACAGGGTTATCAGCCCCAGCATTTT
CASSEGQGYQPQHF
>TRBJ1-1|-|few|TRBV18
TGTGCCAGCTCACCACCGAACGTGAACACTGAAGCTTTCTTT
CASSPPNVNTEAFF
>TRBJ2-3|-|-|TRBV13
TGTGCCAGCACCCAGATGGGGACAGATACGCAGTATTTT
CASTQMGTDTQYF
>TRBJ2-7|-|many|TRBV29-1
TGCAGCGTCCATGACAGGAGCTACGAGCAGTACTTC
CSVHDRSYEQYF
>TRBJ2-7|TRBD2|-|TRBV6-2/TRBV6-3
TGTGCCAGCAGTTACTCGACGGGTAGCGGGGGGACTCCCTACGAGCAGTACTTC
CASSYSTGSGGTPYEQYF
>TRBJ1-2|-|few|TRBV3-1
TGTGCCAGCAGCCAAGATCGACTGAGCTATGGCTACACCTTC
CASSQDRLSYGYTF